This entry lists 23 T cell receptor beta chains sequenced from one sample in a study of post-analysis software for immune sequencing data. Incorporated into the TCR beta cDNA libraries were unique molecular identifiers, which served to reduce PCR and sequencing biases. MiXCR, run by TCRdb on the PCR reads, gives a single entry per CDR3 protein. The table lists about 570,000 distinct CDR3 sequences, approximately 31% of them singletons, with around 6% in the top ten. Overall study results and limits: In patients, TRBV5-6, TRBV5-1 and TRBV20-1 belonged to roughly 5 TRBV segments found more frequently than in controls.

Their recognized antigens are unknown. Sample: blood. These receptors came from a girl younger than 18 with multiple sclerosis.

The V call is TRBV4-1, the J call TRBJ1-5; TRBD1 matches 12 bases. The CDR3 spans 18 residues. V lost 4 bases and J lost 2; bases outside the gene matches: 9. Germline loops: CDR1 MGHRA, CDR2 YSYEKL. CDR3 sequence: CASSPGTGGVLGNQPQHF. DNA for the CDR3: TGCGCCAGCAGCCCCGGGACAGGGGGCGTTTTAGGCAATCAGCCCCAGCATTTT.

V and J are TRBV4-1 and TRBJ2-1; D remains ambiguous. Per germline, CDR1 MGHRA and CDR2 YSYEKL. The length of the CDR3 is 13 residues. V was clipped by 0 bases and J by 8 bases, with 8 bases between them. CDR3: CASSQDLEDEQFF. CDR3 DNA sequence: TGCGCCAGCAGCCAAGATCTAGAGGATGAGCAGTTCTTC.

The chain recombines TRBV4-1 with TRBJ1-1; 7 bases fit TRBD1. CDR1 and CDR2 (germline): MGHRA, YSYEKL. This CDR3 region has 16 residues. Trimming removed 6 bases from V and 4 bases from J; junction bases left unmatched: 14. DNA for the CDR3: TGCGCCAGCAGGGACCTACAGGGGACCCTGGGCACTGAAGCTTTCTTT. It codes for CASRDLQGTLGTEAFF.

The chain recombines TRBV12-3 or TRBV12-4 with TRBJ2-3; D call uncertain. Trimming shortened V by 5 bases and J by 3 bases, and 12 bases separated the two germline ends. This CDR3 is 14 amino acids long. CDR3 protein: CASSRRVTTDTQYF. The CDR3 nucleotides read TGTGCCAGCAGTCGCAGAGTTACAACAGATACGCAGTATTTT.

This rearrangement joins TRBV6-7 to TRBJ2-1; maybe TRBD2 (5 bases). TRBV6-7 is designated an ORF whose function remains uncertain. Trimming pared 4 bases from V and 9 bases from J, leaving 19 bases between. The length of the CDR3 is 15 residues. CDR3 residues: CASSSTRGSVGEQFF. The DNA for the CDR3 is TGTGCCAGCAGTTCTACTCGCGGTAGCGTGGGTGAGCAGTTCTTC.

This clonotype was detected once. The genes are TRBV20-1 and TRBJ1-1; D ambiguous. Germline V CDR1 and CDR2: DFQATT, SNEGSKA (reference sequence). The V end lost 3 bases, the J end lost 0 bases, and 5 bases lay between the germline ends. The CDR3 totals 12 residues. CDR3 coding DNA: TGCAGTGCTAGCGCCATGAACACTGAAGCTTTCTTT. This encodes CSASAMNTEAFF.

This clonotype appeared a few times. The chain links TRBV6-1 to TRBJ1-2, with D possibly being TRBD1 (5 bases). Germline V gene lookup returns CDR1 MNHNS and CDR2 SASEGT. The CDR3 totals 16 residues. V was trimmed by 8 bases and J by 2 bases, leaving 21 bases between them. The CDR3 sequence: CASLMTDPLGNYGYTF. CDR3 coding DNA: TGTGCCAGCTTAATGACAGATCCCCTGGGCAACTATGGCTACACCTTC.

This clonotype was seen only a few times. The rearrangement uses TRBV12-3 or TRBV12-4 and TRBJ2-1; 11 nucleotides agree with TRBD2. The CDR3 spans 16 residues. The J segment lost 5 bases and the V segment lost 4 bases, leaving 7 bases of the junction unmatched. CDR3: CASSWNSGGVNNEQFF. The CDR3 DNA reads TGTGCCAGCAGTTGGAATAGCGGGGGGGTTAACAATGAGCAGTTCTTC.

This clonotype has only a few counts. Written as DNA, the CDR3 is TGTGCCAGCAGCTTAAACACCTACGAGCAGTACTTC. Translating gives CASSLNTYEQYF. The rearrangement joins TRBV11-2 to TRBJ2-7; D gene ambiguous. CDR3 length: 12 amino acids. The germline V and J ends were trimmed by 2 bases and 2 bases, with 4 bases remaining between them. Germline CDR1 is SGHAT and CDR2 is FQNNGV.

The rearrangement joins TRBV20-1 to TRBJ2-5; the D is unclear. This CDR3 has 17 residues. Looked up from germline, CDR1 is DFQATT and CDR2 is SNEGSKA (reference sequence). The germline V and J ends were trimmed by 3 bases and 2 bases, with 22 bases remaining between them. CDR3: CSARELAATKHQETQYF. CDR3 coding DNA: TGCAGTGCTAGGGAGCTGGCGGCAACCAAACATCAAGAGACCCAGTACTTC.

J is TRBJ1-2 and V is TRBV7-2, with D uncertain. Germline-derived CDR1 and CDR2 are SGHTA and FQGNSA. CDR3 length: 15 amino acids. The V end lost 5 bases, the J end lost 0 bases, and 13 bases lay between the germline ends. The CDR3 nucleotides read TGTGCCAGCAGCCCCGGACTGAGCTCTAACTATGGCTACACCTTC. Protein sequence: CASSPGLSSNYGYTF.

This chain links TRBV29-1 with TRBJ1-2; weak D call: TRBD1 (5 bases). Deletions cut 3 bases from V and 0 bases from J, with 11 bases between. In germline, CDR1 is SQVTM, CDR2 ANQGSEA. This CDR3 has 14 amino acids. Written as DNA, the CDR3 is TGCAGCGTTGATAAGGGGTCCTCTAACTATGGCTACACCTTC. It is translated as CSVDKGSSNYGYTF.

The chain is built from TRBV9 and TRBJ2-3; D not certain. Deletions cut 4 bases from V and 8 bases from J, with 17 bases between. Germline V gene sequence: CDR1 SGDLS, CDR2 YYNGEE. CDR3 size: 14 residues. The CDR3 nucleotides read TGTGCCAGCAGCCCCGTAGTCGATTATGGTACGCAGTATTTT. Amino acids: CASSPVVDYGTQYF. The complete variable domain, with remaining parts taken from reference TRBV9 and TRBJ2-3, reads DSGVTQTPKHLITATGQRVTLRCSPRSGDLSVYWYQQSLDQGLQFLIQYYNGEERAKGNILERFSAQQFPDLHSELNLSSLELGDSALYFCASSPVVDYGTQYFGPGTRLTVL.

Of note for this clonotype: Because the CDR3's place on the DNA is in doubt, the DNA is left out and the CDR3 is given as listed by TCRdb. The V gene is TRBV7-9, the J gene TRBJ1-5; the table's TRBD1 call for D was not verified on the DNA. The CDR3 sequence runs 15 residues, both termini included. Germline V gene sequence: CDR1 SEHNR, CDR2 FQNEAQ (reference sequence). CDR3 loop: CASSLFGQGNQPRHF.

This clonotype was detected a few times. This rearrangement joins TRBV6-5 to TRBJ1-2; D not certain. The V and J ends lost 6 bases and 4 bases respectively, with 9 bases between them. The CDR3 contains 12 residues. The V gene's germline CDR1 is MNHEY and CDR2 SVGAGI. The CDR3: CASRGAVYGYTF. CDR3 DNA sequence: TGTGCCAGCAGGGGAGCGGTCTATGGCTACACCTTC.

V and J are TRBV7-3 and TRBJ2-7; no firm D call. The V end was cut by 3 bases, the J end by 0 bases, with 12 bases between. The CDR3 runs 15 residues. CDR1 is SGHTA, CDR2 FQGTGA, per germline. The CDR3 protein is CASSFFHGRSYEQYF. The CDR3 region has the DNA TGTGCCAGCAGCTTTTTTCACGGCCGCTCCTACGAGCAGTACTTC.

This chain uses TRBV7-2 with TRBJ2-5; 9 positions match TRBD2. The germline CDR1 and CDR2 sequences are SGHTA and FQGNSA. The CDR3 runs to 17 residues. Germline trimming cut 2 bases from V and 2 bases from J; bases unmatched to any gene: 9. This CDR3 is CASSLQASGAPQETQYF. The CDR3 DNA reads TGTGCCAGCAGCTTACAGGCTAGCGGGGCCCCACAAGAGACCCAGTACTTC.

The chain carries TRBV5-4 and TRBJ1-1, with 8 positions matching TRBD1. Germline V gene sequence: CDR1 SGHNT, CDR2 YYREEE (reference sequence). CDR3 length: 15 residues. J lost 1 base, V lost 4 bases, and 6 bases had no gene match. The CDR3 reads CASSLGTGGNTEAFF. Written as DNA, the CDR3 is TGTGCCAGCAGCCTTGGGACAGGAGGGAACACTGAAGCTTTCTTT.

This clonotype was seen a few times. The chain links TRBV28 to TRBJ2-2; no clear D. The CDR3 length is 13 residues. V lost 3 bases and J lost 5, with 7 bases in between. Per the germline V gene, CDR1 is MDHEN and CDR2 is SYDVKM. CDR3 nucleotides: TGTGCCAGCAGTTTTCACTCAACCGGGGAGCTGTTTTTT. This codes for CASSFHSTGELFF.

This clonotype was seen many times. The rearrangement uses TRBV29-1 and TRBJ2-5; a possible D gene is TRBD1 (5 bases). This CDR3 spans 15 amino acids. V lost 4 bases, J lost 5 bases, and 20 bases lay in between. The V gene's germline CDR1 is SQVTM and CDR2 ANQGSEA. The CDR3: CSVVLLGRAWETQYF. The CDR3, as DNA: TGCAGCGTTGTTTTGTTGGGCAGGGCTTGGGAGACCCAGTACTTC.

This clonotype was seen only a few times. V usage is TRBV20-1 and J usage is TRBJ1-2; D is possibly TRBD1 (5 bases). The germline V gene has CDR1 DFQATT and CDR2 SNEGSKA (reference sequence). V dropped 0 bases and J dropped 6 bases, with 14 bases sitting between them. The CDR3 extends over 14 amino acids. The CDR3 protein is CSAREPGRLNGYTF. In nucleotides, the CDR3 is TGCAGTGCTAGAGAACCGGGACGGTTAAATGGCTACACCTTC.

This clonotype has a single count. The chain combines TRBV18 with TRBJ2-3, with D perhaps assigned TRBD1 or TRBD2 (6 bases each). Germline CDR1 reads KGHSH; CDR2 reads LQKENI. This CDR3 has 16 amino acids. V lost 0 bases to trimming and J lost 2 bases, with 12 bases between them. The CDR3 loop is CASSPPGGMSTDTQYF. For the CDR3, the DNA is TGTGCCAGCTCACCACCGGGGGGCATGTCCACAGATACGCAGTATTTT.

V and J are TRBV5-4 and TRBJ2-5; TRBD1 agrees at 8 bases. This CDR3 contains 13 residues. The germline V gene encodes CDR1 SGHNT and CDR2 YYREEE (reference sequence). V was pared by 3 bases and J by 6 bases, with 4 bases of the junction left unmatched. The CDR3 DNA reads as TGTGCCAGCAGCTCGGGACAGGAAAAGACCCAGTACTTC. As protein: CASSSGQEKTQYF.